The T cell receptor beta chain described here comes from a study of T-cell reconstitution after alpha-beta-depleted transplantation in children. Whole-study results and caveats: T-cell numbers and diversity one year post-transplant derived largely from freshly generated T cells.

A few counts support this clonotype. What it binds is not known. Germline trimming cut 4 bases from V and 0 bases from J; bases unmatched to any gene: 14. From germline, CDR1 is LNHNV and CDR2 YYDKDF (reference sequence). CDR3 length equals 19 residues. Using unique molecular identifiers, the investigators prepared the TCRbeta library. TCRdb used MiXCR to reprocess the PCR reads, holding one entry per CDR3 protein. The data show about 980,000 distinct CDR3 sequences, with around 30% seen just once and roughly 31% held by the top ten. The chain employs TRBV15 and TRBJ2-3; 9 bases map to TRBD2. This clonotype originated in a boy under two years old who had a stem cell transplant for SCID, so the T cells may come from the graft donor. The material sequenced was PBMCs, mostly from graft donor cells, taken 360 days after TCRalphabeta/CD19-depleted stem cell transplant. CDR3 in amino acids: CATSKSAASGASSTDTQYF. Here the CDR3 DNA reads TGTGCCACCAGCAAATCAGCGGCTAGCGGGGCTTCTAGCACAGATACGCAGTATTTT. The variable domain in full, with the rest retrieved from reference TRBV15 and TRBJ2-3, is DAMVIQNPRYQVTQFGKPVTLSCSQTLNHNVMYWYQQKSSQAPKLLFHYYDKDFNNEADTPDNFQSRRPNTSFCFLDIRSPGLGDTAMYLCATSKSAASGASSTDTQYFGPGTRLTVL.